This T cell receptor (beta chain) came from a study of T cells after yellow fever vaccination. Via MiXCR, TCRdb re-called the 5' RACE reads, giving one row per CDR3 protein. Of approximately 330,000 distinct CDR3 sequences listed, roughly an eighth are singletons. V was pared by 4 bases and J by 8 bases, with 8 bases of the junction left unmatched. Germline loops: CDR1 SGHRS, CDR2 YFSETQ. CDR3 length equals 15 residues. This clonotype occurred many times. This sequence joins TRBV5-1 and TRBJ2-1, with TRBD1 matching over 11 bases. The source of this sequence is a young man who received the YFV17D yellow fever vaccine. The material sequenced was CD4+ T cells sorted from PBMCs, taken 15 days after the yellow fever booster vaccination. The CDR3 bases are TGCGCCAGCAGCCCCGGAGGACAGGGGGCCTATGAGCAGTTCTTC. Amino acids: CASSPGGQGAYEQFF.